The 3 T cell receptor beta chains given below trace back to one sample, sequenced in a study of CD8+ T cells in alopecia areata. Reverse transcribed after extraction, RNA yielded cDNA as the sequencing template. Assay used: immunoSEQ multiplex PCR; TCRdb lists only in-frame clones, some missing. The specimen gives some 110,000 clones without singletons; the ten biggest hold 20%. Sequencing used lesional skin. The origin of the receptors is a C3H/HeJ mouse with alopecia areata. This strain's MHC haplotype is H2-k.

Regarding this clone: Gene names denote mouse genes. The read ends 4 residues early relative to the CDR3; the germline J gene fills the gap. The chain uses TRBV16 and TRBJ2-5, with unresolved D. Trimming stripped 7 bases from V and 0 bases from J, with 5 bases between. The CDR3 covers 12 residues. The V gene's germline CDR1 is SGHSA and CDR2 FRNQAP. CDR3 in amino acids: CASMFNQDTQYF. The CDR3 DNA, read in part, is TGTGCAAGCATGTTTAACCAAGAC.

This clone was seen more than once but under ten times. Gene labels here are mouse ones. The part of the CDR3 DNA that was read is TGTGCCAGCAGTTCCACAGAATTTTCCAACGAA. Translation: CASSSTEFSNE. The entire CDR3 sequence reads CASSSTEFSNERLFF. The gene calls are TRBV14 and TRBJ1-4; D gene ambiguous. The observed sequence ends 4 residues before the CDR3 terminus, with the missing tail filled in from the germline J gene. Trimming took off 3 bases at V and 0 bases at J, with 9 bases between the two ends. This CDR3 spans 15 amino acids. The germline gives CDR1 SGHDT, CDR2 FRDEAV.

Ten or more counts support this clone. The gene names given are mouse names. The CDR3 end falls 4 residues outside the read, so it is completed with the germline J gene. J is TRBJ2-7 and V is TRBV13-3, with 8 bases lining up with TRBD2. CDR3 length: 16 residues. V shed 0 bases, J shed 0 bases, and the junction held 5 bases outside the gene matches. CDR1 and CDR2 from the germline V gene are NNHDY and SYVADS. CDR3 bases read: TGTGCCAGCAGTGATGCAAGGGACTGGAGCTCCTAT. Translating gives CASSDARDWSSY. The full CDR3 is CASSDARDWSSYEQYF.